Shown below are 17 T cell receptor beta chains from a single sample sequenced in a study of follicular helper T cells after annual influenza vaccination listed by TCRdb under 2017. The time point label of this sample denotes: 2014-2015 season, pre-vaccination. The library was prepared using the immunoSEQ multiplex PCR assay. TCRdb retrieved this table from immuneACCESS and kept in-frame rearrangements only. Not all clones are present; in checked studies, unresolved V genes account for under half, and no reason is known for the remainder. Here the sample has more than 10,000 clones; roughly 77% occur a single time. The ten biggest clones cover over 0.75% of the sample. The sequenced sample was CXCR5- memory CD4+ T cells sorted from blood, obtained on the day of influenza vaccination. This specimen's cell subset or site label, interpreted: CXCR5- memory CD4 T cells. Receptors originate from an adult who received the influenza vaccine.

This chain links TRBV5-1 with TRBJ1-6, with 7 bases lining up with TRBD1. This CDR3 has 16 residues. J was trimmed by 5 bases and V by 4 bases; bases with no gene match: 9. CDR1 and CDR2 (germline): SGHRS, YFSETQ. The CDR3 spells CASSPRNRGDNSPLHF. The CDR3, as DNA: TGCGCCAGCAGCCCACGTAACAGGGGCGATAATTCACCCCTCCACTTT.

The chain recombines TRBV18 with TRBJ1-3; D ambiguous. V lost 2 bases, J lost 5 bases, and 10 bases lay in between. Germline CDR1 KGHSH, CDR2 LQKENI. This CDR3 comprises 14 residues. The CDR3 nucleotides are TGTGCCAGCTCACCAAGGCCCCTTCGAAACACCATATATTTT. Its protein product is CASSPRPLRNTIYF.

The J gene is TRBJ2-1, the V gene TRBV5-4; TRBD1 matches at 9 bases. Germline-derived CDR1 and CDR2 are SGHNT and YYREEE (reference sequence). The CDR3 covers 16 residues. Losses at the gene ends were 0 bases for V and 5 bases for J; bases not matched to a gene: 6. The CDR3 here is CASSLGARTGDNEQFF. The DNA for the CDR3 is TGTGCCAGCAGCTTGGGGGCCAGGACAGGGGACAATGAGCAGTTCTTC.

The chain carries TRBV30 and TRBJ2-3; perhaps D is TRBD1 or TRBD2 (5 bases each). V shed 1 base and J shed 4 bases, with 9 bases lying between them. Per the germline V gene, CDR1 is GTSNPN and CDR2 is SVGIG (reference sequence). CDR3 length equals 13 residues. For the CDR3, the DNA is TGTGCCTGGAGTGGAGGGGTCCCAGATACGCAGTATTTT. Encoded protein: CAWSGGVPDTQYF.

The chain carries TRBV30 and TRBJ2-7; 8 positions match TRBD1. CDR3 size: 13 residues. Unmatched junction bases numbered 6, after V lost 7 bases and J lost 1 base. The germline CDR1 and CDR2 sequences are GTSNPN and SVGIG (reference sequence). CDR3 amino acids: CALGQGLSYEQYF. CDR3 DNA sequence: TGTGCCTTAGGACAGGGCCTTTCCTACGAGCAGTACTTC.

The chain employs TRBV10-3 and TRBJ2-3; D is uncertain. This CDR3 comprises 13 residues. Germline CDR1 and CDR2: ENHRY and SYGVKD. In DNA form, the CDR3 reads TGTGCGCACAGAGCTTACCAGGCAGATACGCAGTATTTT. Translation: CAHRAYQADTQYF.

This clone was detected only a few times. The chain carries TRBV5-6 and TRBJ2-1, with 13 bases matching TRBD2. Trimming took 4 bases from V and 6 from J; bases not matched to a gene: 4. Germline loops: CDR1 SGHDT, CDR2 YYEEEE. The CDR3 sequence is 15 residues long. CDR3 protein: CASSKGLAGRNEQFF. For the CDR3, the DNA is TGTGCCAGCAGCAAGGGACTAGCGGGACGCAATGAGCAGTTCTTC.

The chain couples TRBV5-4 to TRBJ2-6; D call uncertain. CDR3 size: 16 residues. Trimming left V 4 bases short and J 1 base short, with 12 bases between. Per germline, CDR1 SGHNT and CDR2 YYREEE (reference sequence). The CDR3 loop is CASSPSVPSGANVLTF. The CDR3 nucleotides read TGTGCCAGCAGCCCTTCAGTGCCGTCTGGGGCCAACGTCCTGACTTTC.

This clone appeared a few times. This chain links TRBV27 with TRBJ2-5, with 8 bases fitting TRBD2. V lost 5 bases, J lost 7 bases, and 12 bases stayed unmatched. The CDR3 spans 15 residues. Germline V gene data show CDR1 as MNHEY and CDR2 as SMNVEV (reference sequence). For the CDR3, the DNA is TGTGCCAGCAGTGTAGAGCGGGGGCCGGGGCGGACCCAGTACTTC. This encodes CASSVERGPGRTQYF.

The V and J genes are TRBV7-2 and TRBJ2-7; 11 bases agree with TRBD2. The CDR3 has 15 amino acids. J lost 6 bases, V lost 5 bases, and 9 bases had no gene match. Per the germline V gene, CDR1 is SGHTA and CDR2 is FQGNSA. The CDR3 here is CASSLLAGELGEQYF. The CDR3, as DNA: TGTGCCAGCAGCCTACTAGCGGGGGAACTTGGCGAGCAGTACTTC.

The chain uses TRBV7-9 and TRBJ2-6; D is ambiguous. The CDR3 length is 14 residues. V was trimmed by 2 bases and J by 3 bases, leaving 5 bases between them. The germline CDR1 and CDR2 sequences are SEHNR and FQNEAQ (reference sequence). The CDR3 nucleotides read TGTGCCAGCAGCTTATTAGGTGGGGCCAACGTCCTGACTTTC. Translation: CASSLLGGANVLTF.

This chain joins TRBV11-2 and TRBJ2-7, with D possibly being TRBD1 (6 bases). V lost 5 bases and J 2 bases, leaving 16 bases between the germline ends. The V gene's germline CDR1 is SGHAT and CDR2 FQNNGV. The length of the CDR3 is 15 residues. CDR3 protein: CASSTPGTRTYEQYF. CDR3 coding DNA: TGTGCCAGCAGCACACCCGGGACACGAACCTACGAGCAGTACTTC.

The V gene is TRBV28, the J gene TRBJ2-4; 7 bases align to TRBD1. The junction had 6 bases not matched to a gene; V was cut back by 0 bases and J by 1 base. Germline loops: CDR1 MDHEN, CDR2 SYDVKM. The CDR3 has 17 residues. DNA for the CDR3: TGTGCCAGCAGTTTATGGGGTCAGGGGGAGGCCAAAAACATTCAGTACTTC. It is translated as CASSLWGQGEAKNIQYF.

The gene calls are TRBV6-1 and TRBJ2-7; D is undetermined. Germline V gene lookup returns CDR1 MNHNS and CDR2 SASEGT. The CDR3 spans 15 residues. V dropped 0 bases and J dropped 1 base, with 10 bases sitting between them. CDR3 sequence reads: CASSEALGRSYEQYF. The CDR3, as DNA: TGTGCCAGCAGTGAAGCGCTCGGCAGATCCTACGAGCAGTACTTC.

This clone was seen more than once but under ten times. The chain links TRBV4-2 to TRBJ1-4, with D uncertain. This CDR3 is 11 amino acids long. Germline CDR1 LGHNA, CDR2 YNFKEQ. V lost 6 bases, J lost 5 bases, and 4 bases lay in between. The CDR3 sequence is CASRWNEKLFF. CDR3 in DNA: TGTGCCAGCAGGTGGAATGAAAAACTGTTTTTT.

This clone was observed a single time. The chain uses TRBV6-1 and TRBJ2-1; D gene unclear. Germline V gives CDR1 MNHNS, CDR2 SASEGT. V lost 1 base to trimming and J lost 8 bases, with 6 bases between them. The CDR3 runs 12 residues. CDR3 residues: CASSEVRYEQFF. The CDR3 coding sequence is TGTGCCAGCAGTGAAGTCCGGTATGAGCAGTTCTTC.

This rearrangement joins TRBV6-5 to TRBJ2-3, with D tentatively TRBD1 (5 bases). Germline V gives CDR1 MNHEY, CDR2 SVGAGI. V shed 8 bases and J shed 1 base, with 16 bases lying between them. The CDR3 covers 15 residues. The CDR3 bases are TGTGCCAGCCGGGTGGCATTGACAGGCACAGATACGCAGTATTTT. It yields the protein CASRVALTGTDTQYF.